Below are 9 T cell receptor beta chains sequenced from a single sample in a study of somatic mutations in cytotoxic T cells in rheumatoid arthritis. Using immunoSEQ multiplex PCR, the repertoire was profiled, and TCRdb retains in-frame clones only, with some absent. Of 25,000 to 35,000 clones in the sample, roughly 86% are singletons; the top ten hold more than 8%. The sequencing input was CD8+ T cells sorted from blood. The source of these receptors is an adult with rheumatoid arthritis.

The gene calls are TRBV4-2 and TRBJ2-4; D uncertain. This CDR3 has 14 amino acids. Germline lookup yields CDR1 LGHNA and CDR2 YNFKEQ. V gave up 2 bases and J gave up 5 bases, with 10 bases separating them. The CDR3, as DNA: TGTGCCAGCAGCCAACTTGGGCGAGAAAACATTCAGTACTTC. It specifies CASSQLGRENIQYF.

The CDR3 region has the DNA TGTGCCAGCAGTTCTCCAGGGGAGCGCAATCAGCCCCAGCATTTT. This codes for CASSSPGERNQPQHF. This chain connects TRBV27 to TRBJ1-5; tentatively, D is TRBD1 (6 bases). The V gene lost 4 bases and the J gene lost 2 bases, with 12 bases spanning the gap. This CDR3 has 15 residues. Germline CDR1 and CDR2: MNHEY and SMNVEV (reference sequence).

The rearrangement uses TRBV4-1 and TRBJ2-4, with 7 bases that match TRBD2. CDR3 size: 18 residues. Germline lookup yields CDR1 MGHRA and CDR2 YSYEKL. J lost 8 bases, V lost 2 bases, and 18 bases had no gene match. This CDR3 is CASSQLDMAGAYLDIQYF. CDR3 coding DNA: TGCGCCAGCAGCCAACTTGACATGGCGGGAGCCTATTTAGACATTCAGTACTTC.

This clone showed up just a few times. The genes are TRBV6-6 and TRBJ1-1; maybe TRBD1 (6 bases). V was cut by 0 bases and J by 1 base, with 9 bases left in between. This CDR3 has 15 amino acids. Germline CDR1 and CDR2: MNHNY and SVGAGI (reference sequence). The DNA of the CDR3 is TGTGCCAGCAGTTACTCGCGGGACAAGAACACTGAAGCTTTCTTT. Encoded protein: CASSYSRDKNTEAFF.

This chain uses TRBV7-6 with TRBJ2-2; 10 bases agree with TRBD1. This CDR3 has 18 amino acids. With V trimmed by 4 bases and J by 1 base, 9 bases remained unmatched. Germline CDR1 SGHVS, CDR2 FNYEAQ. The DNA of the CDR3 is TGTGCCAGCAGCTGGGGGACAGGGGAGGGCCTGAACACCGGGGAGCTGTTTTTT. Its protein product is CASSWGTGEGLNTGELFF.

This clone is medium-sized within its sample. The chain recombines TRBV7-9 with TRBJ2-7; 7 nucleotides match TRBD2. The CDR3 spans 15 residues. The germline CDR1 and CDR2 sequences are SEHNR and FQNEAQ (reference sequence). V was clipped by 4 bases and J by 4 bases; unmatched bases: 10. The CDR3 here is CASSSLSAGVYEQYF. The CDR3 DNA follows: TGTGCCAGCAGCTCCCTGAGCGCGGGAGTTTACGAGCAGTACTTC.

The CDR3 DNA sequence: TGTGCCAGCTCACCGGCTAGTATCGACAATGAGCAGTTCTTC. Protein sequence: CASSPASIDNEQFF. The gene calls are TRBV18 and TRBJ2-1, with D unresolved. Trimming cost V 3 bases and J 5 bases, with 11 bases left between them. Germline loops: CDR1 KGHSH, CDR2 LQKENI. This CDR3 contains 14 residues. The whole variable domain, remainder taken from reference TRBV18 and TRBJ2-1, is NAGVMQNPRHLVRRRGQEARLRCSPMKGHSHVYWYRQLPEEGLKFMVYLQKENIIDESGMPKERFSAEFPKEGPSILRIQQVVRGDSAAYFCASSPASIDNEQFFGPGTRLTVL.

The chain joins TRBV7-9 to TRBJ2-1, with D perhaps TRBD2 (6 bases). The germline CDR1 and CDR2 sequences are SEHNR and FQNEAQ (reference sequence). The length of the CDR3 is 15 residues. Trimming took 4 bases from V and 6 from J, leaving 16 bases between them. CDR3: CASSWPSESINEQFF. CDR3 sequence (DNA): TGTGCCAGCAGCTGGCCTAGCGAGAGTATCAATGAGCAGTTCTTC. Combining the CDR3 with reference TRBV7-9 and TRBJ2-1 gives the whole variable domain DTGVSQNPRHKITKRGQNVTFRCDPISEHNRLYWYRQTLGQGPEFLTYFQNEAQLEKSRLLSDRFSAERPKGSFSTLEIQRTEQGDSAMYLCASSWPSESINEQFFGPGTRLTVL.

The genes are TRBV5-4 and TRBJ1-4; the D gene is possibly TRBD1 (6 bases). Germline V gene sequence: CDR1 SGHNT, CDR2 YYREEE (reference sequence). V shed 4 bases and J shed 2 bases, with 12 bases lying between them. The CDR3 spans 15 residues. The CDR3 reads CASSASQGTNEKLFF. The DNA of the CDR3 is TGTGCCAGCAGCGCCAGTCAGGGGACTAATGAAAAACTGTTTTTT.